A selection of T cell receptor beta chains follows, all from one sample in a study of shared clonotypes between healthy human individuals. The assay was immunoSEQ multiplex PCR, and TCRdb's table has in-frame clones only and misses some. The data contain fewer than 3 million clones, approximately 90% of them singletons. The specimen sequenced was naive CD4+ T cells from PBMCs. The receptors were gathered from a man aged 18 to 29 in good health. Some clones in this sample may be carry-over from other donors' samples. The CDR3 runs from the conserved cysteine through the conserved F or W. Fields, in order: V gene, J gene, clone size, D gene, CDR3 protein, CDR3 DNA. The D gene is left open where the match is weak. Clone size, where shown, is once, few, many, or a class for clones that have expanded.

>TRBV14|TRBJ2-1|.|.
CASSLGTAEQFF
TGTGCCAGCAGCCTCGGGACTGCGGAGCAGTTCTTC
>TRBV19|TRBJ2-7|.|TRBD1
CASRQGEYEQYF
TGTGCCAGTAGACAGGGGGAATACGAGCAGTACTTC
>TRBV5-4|TRBJ1-5|few|.
CASSNDRLQPQHF
TGTGCCAGCAGCAACGACAGACTTCAGCCCCAGCATTTT
>TRBV5-1|TRBJ2-5|.|.
CASSLESPAETQYF
TGCGCCAGCAGCTTGGAGTCCCCAGCGGAGACCCAGTACTTC
>TRBV20-1|TRBJ1-1|.|.
CSASRRSEAFF
TGCAGTGCCAGTCGCAGGAGTGAAGCTTTCTTT
>TRBV4-2|TRBJ1-1|.|.
CASSQEPLGRDTEAFF
TGTGCCAGCAGCCAAGAACCTCTCGGCAGGGACACTGAAGCTTTCTTT
>TRBV7-3|TRBJ1-2|.|.
CASSPPREGYGYTF
TGTGCCAGCAGCCCCCCCCGTGAGGGCTATGGCTACACCTTC
>TRBV10-3|TRBJ2-2|.|.
CAISDHPGTGELFF
TGTGCCATCAGTGATCATCCAGGGACCGGGGAGCTGTTTTTT
>TRBV7-9|TRBJ2-5|.|.
CASLRGRSETQYF
TGTGCCAGCCTTCGGGGTCGAAGCGAGACCCAGTACTTC
>TRBV5-1|TRBJ2-7|.|.
CASSLAGSYEQYF
TGCGCCAGCAGCTTGGCAGGGTCCTACGAGCAGTACTTC
>TRBV6-5|TRBJ1-4|.|.
CASSYRGDEKLFF
TGTGCCAGCAGTTACAGGGGAGACGAAAAACTGTTTTTT
>TRBV29-1|TRBJ1-2|.|.
CSSSDSGEGYTF
TGCAGCTCAAGCGACAGTGGGGAAGGCTACACCTTC
>TRBV14|TRBJ2-7|.|.
CASSQDPQSGRLSSYEQYF
TGTGCCAGCAGCCAAGATCCGCAGTCCGGCAGGCTCAGCTCCTACGAGCAGTACTTC
>TRBV19|TRBJ1-1|.|.
CASSTGNLGTEAFF
TGTGCCAGTAGTACAGGGAATTTGGGCACTGAAGCTTTCTTT
>TRBV7-2|TRBJ2-7|.|TRBD2
CASRAGTSGIYEQYF
TGTGCCAGCAGGGCCGGGACTAGCGGGATCTACGAGCAGTACTTC
>TRBV7-3|TRBJ2-1|.|.
CASAWSHGYNEQFF
TGTGCCAGCGCATGGTCTCACGGATACAATGAGCAGTTCTTC
>TRBV2|TRBJ2-2|.|.
CASSDRVGRTGELFF
TGTGCCAGCAGCGACAGGGTCGGGAGAACCGGGGAGCTGTTTTTT
>TRBV19|TRBJ2-3|.|TRBD1
CASSRQGARGTDTQYF
TGTGCCAGTAGTCGACAGGGGGCGCGTGGCACAGATACGCAGTATTTT
>TRBV5-6|TRBJ2-3|.|.
CASRSQEYSTDTQYF
TGTGCCAGCAGAAGCCAGGAGTATAGCACAGATACGCAGTATTTT
>TRBV7-8|TRBJ2-7|.|.
CASSSPGGWNEQYF
TGTGCCAGCAGCTCACCAGGCGGGTGGAACGAGCAGTACTTC
>TRBV28|TRBJ2-4|.|.
CASTPNRVLAKNIQYF
TGTGCCAGCACCCCCAACAGAGTCCTAGCCAAAAACATTCAGTACTTC
>TRBV19|TRBJ2-5|.|TRBD1
CASSNARRDRETQYF
TGTGCCAGTAGTAATGCCCGCCGGGACAGGGAGACCCAGTACTTC
>TRBV4-2|TRBJ2-2|.|.
CASSQATSGQATGELFF
TGTGCCAGCAGCCAAGCTACAAGCGGGCAAGCCACCGGGGAGCTGTTTTTT
>TRBV5-1|TRBJ2-7|.|.
CASSFGQLHYEQYF
TGCGCCAGCAGCTTCGGACAACTCCATTACGAGCAGTACTTC
>TRBV5-6|TRBJ2-1|.|.
CASSLADGRQFF
TGTGCCAGCAGCCTGGCGGACGGCAGGCAGTTCTTC
>TRBV5-5|TRBJ1-4|.|.
CASSSKQGVFPRLGEKLFF
TGTGCCAGCAGCTCCAAACAGGGTGTCTTCCCCCGCCTCGGTGAAAAACTGTTTTTT
>TRBV7-3|TRBJ2-1|.|TRBD2
CASSLFPSGTSGYNEQFF
TGTGCCAGCAGCTTATTCCCGTCCGGGACTAGCGGATACAATGAGCAGTTCTTC
>TRBV5-8|TRBJ2-5|.|.
CASSRGFVVGTQYF
TGTGCCAGCAGCAGGGGATTCGTAGTAGGGACCCAGTACTTC
>TRBV2|TRBJ2-3|.|TRBD2
CASSPPGGRAADTQYF
TGTGCCAGCAGTCCTCCTGGCGGGAGGGCCGCAGATACGCAGTATTTT
>TRBV7-2|TRBJ2-2|.|TRBD2
CASSARTSGTTGELFF
TGTGCCAGCAGCGCCCGGACTAGCGGGACCACCGGGGAGCTGTTTTTT
>TRBV25-1|TRBJ2-3|.|TRBD2
CASSVLLAGGRTDTQYF
TGTGCCAGCAGTGTTCTACTAGCGGGAGGGCGGACAGATACGCAGTATTTT
>TRBV27|TRBJ2-6|.|.
CASSLKPSGANVLTF
TGTGCCAGCAGTTTAAAGCCCTCTGGGGCCAACGTCCTGACTTTC
>TRBV5-1|TRBJ2-1|.|TRBD2
CASSTGTSGRGGWNEQFF
TGCGCCAGCAGCACCGGGACTAGCGGGAGAGGTGGGTGGAATGAGCAGTTCTTC
>TRBV29-1|TRBJ2-1|.|.
CSVAFLLTDDNEQFF
TGCAGCGTTGCCTTTCTCCTGACAGACGACAATGAGCAGTTCTTC
>TRBV6-1|TRBJ2-1|once|.
CASSDNRAHNEQFF
TGTGCCAGCAGTGATAATAGGGCCCACAATGAGCAGTTCTTC
>TRBV7-3|TRBJ1-4|.|.
CASSLRAVGTRNEKLFF
TGTGCCAGCAGCTTAAGGGCCGTCGGGACACGGAATGAAAAACTGTTTTTT
>TRBV4-1|TRBJ2-1|.|.
CASSQGLAPRGVNEQFF
TGCGCCAGCAGCCAAGGGCTAGCGCCACGAGGTGTCAATGAGCAGTTCTTC